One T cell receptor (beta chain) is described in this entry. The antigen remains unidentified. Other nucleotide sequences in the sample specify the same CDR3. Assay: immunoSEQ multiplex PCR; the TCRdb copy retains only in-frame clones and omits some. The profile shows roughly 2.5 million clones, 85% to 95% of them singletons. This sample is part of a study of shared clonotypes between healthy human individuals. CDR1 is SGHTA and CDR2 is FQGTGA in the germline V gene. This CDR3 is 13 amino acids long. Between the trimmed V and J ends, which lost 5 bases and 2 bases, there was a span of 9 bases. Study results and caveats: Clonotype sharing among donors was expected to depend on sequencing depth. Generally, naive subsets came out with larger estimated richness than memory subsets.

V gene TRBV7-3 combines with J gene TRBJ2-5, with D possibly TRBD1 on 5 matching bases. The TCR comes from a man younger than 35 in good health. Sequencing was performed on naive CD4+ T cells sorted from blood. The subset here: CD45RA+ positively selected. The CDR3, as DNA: TGTGCCAGCAGCCGCGACAGACAAGAGACCCAGTACTTC. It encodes CASSRDRQETQYF.